What follows describes a single T cell receptor beta chain. Original processing methods: From reference gene primer amplification, estimates of nucleated cell counts were derived. Data came from immunoSEQ multiplex PCR; TCRdb stores just in-frame clones and leaves some out. The DNA gave D and trimming, while V, J and clone size come from that table. The sample has about 250,000 clones, about nine tenths seen once; the top ten hold 2.5% to 3%. Cohorts were assigned according to the clinical history that participants reported. The entry originates in a study of blood T cell repertoires in COVID-19. About the study: Both acute and convalescent COVID-19 samples were obtained from the United States, Italy and Spain. The analysed material was cDNA or gDNA that came from T cells, B-cell-depleted T cells, or PBMCs.

CDR3 length: 14 residues. Trimming cost V 6 bases and J 9 bases; bases outside gene matches: 5. CDR1 and CDR2 (germline): MNHEY, SVGAGI. The clonotype originates from a woman aged 25-40 years with acute COVID-19. Sequencing was done on a sample of PBMCs or T cells enriched from blood (not recorded which). V and J are TRBV6-5 and TRBJ1-6; 10 nucleotides match TRBD1. The CDR3 region has the DNA TGTGCCAGCAGGACCGGGACAGGGGTTTCACCCCTCCACTTT. This codes for CASRTGTGVSPLHF.